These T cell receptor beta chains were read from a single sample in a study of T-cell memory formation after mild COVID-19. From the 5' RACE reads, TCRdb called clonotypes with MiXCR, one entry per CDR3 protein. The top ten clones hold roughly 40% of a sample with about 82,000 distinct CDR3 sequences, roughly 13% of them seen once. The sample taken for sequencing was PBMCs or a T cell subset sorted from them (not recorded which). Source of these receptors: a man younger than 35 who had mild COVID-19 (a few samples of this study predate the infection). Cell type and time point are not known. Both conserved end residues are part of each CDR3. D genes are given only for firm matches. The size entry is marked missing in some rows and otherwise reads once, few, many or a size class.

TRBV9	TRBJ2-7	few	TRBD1	TGTGCCAGCAGCGTAGAGATGGGACAGCACTACGAGCAGTACTTC	CASSVEMGQHYEQYF
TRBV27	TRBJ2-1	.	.	TGTGCCAGTTTTTCCGCGGGCCGCAATGAGCAGTTCTTC	CASFSAGRNEQFF
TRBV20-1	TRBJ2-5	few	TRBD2	TGCAGTGCTAGCCCCCCCGGGGAAGCGGGGGGAGGTAAGACCCAGTACTTC	CSASPPGEAGGGKTQYF
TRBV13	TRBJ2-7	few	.	TGTGCCAGCAGCTTAGTGGGGACACCCTACGAGCAGTACTTC	CASSLVGTPYEQYF
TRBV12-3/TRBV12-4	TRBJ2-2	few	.	TGTGCCAGTGAGATTGCGGCCGGGGAGCTGTTTTTT	CASEIAAGELFF
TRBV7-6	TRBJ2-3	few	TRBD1	TGTGCCAGCAGCTGTACCCGGACAGGGGCGGGAGATACGCAGTATTTT	CASSCTRTGAGDTQYF
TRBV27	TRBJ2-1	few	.	TGTGCCAGCAGTTCTGACAGCACCTACAATGAGCAGTTCTTC	CASSSDSTYNEQFF
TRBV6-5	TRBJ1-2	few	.	TGTGCCAGCAGTTACTCGAGGGGCGGGGGCGACGGCTACACCTTC	CASSYSRGGGDGYTF
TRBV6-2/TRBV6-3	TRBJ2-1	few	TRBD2	TGTGCCAGCAGTCCCCCCGGACTAGCTTGGAATGAGCAGTTCTTC	CASSPPGLAWNEQFF
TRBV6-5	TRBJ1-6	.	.	TGTGCCAGCAGTTATGGGTCCACCACCGACTATAATTCACCCCTCCACTTT	CASSYGSTTDYNSPLHF
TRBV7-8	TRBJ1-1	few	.	TGTGCCAGCAGCTTCTCCAGGATGAACACTGAAGCTTTCTTT	CASSFSRMNTEAFF
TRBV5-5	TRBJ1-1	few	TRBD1	TGTGCCAGCAGCGTTAACAGGGGGCGAATCGACACTGAAGCTTTCTTT	CASSVNRGRIDTEAFF
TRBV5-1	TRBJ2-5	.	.	TGCGCCAGCAGCCCGGACGGGACCTCGGGAGAGACCCAGTACTTC	CASSPDGTSGETQYF
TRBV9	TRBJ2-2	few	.	TGTGCCAGCAGCGGGGGTCTCGGGCCAACCACCGGGGAGCTGTTTTTT	CASSGGLGPTTGELFF
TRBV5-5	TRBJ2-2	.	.	TGTGCCAGCAGCTTGCTAGGCAGCCCGAACACCGGGGAGCTGTTTTTT	CASSLLGSPNTGELFF
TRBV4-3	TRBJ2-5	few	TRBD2	TGCGCCAGCAGCAAAGGGAGGGGTTTCGGACAAGAGACCCAGTACTTC	CASSKGRGFGQETQYF
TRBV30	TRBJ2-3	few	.	TGTGCCTGGAGTGGCCCCAACACAGATACGCAGTATTTT	CAWSGPNTDTQYF
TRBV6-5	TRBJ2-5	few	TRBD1	TGTGCCAGCAGTCCGACAGGGGGGCTACAAGAGACCCAGTACTTC	CASSPTGGLQETQYF
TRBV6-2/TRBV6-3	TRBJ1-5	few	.	TGTGCCAGCAGTTACCTGGGCAATCAGCCCCAGCATTTT	CASSYLGNQPQHF
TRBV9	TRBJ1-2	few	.	TGTGCCAGCAGTCCGGGGACCTTC	CASSPGTF
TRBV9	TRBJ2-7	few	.	TGTGCCAGCAGCTCCGAGTACGAGCAGTACTTC	CASSSEYEQYF
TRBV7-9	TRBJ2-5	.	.	TGTGCCAGCAGCCCACAGGGAGTGGAGACCCAGTACTTC	CASSPQGVETQYF
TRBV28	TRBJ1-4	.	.	TGTGCCAGCAGTTTTTTAGCCTTCAGGTCCGACGCAACTAATGAAAAACTGTTTTTT	CASSFLAFRSDATNEKLFF
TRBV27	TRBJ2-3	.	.	TGTGCCAGCAGTCGCAACACAGATACGCAGTATTTT	CASSRNTDTQYF
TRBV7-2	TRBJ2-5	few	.	TGTGCCAGCAGCACATGGACAGCGGTTCAAGAGACCCAGTACTTC	CASSTWTAVQETQYF
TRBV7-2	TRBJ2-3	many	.	TGTGCCAGCAGCCTCGGACTCCTTGGGGATACGCAGTATTTT	CASSLGLLGDTQYF
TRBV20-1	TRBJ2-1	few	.	TGCAGTGCTAAGCCGGACTTCTCCTACAATGAGCAGTTCTTC	CSAKPDFSYNEQFF